The 28 T cell receptor beta chains below all came from one sample that was sequenced in a study of blood T cell repertoires in COVID-19 (dated by TCRdb to about 2020). Preparation of the library involved the immunoSEQ multiplex PCR assay. Held by TCRdb, this immuneACCESS table contains in-frame sequences only and omits some clones. Under half of the omission traces to an unresolved V gene where checked; the cause of the rest is unknown. This sample gives roughly 130,000 clones in total; about 85% of them show up just once. The top ten clonotypes cover about 2% of the sample. The specimen sequenced was peripheral blood. Source of these receptors: a man in his 70s with acute or convalescent COVID-19.

This clone was found a few times. The V and J genes are TRBV28 and TRBJ2-5; 9 positions agree with TRBD1. CDR3 size: 15 residues. J lost 2 bases, V lost 5 bases, and 6 bases had no gene match. From germline, CDR1 is MDHEN and CDR2 SYDVKM. The CDR3 DNA is TGTGCCAGCAGTCTCACAGGGGGCATTCAAGAGACCCAGTACTTC. This encodes CASSLTGGIQETQYF. Using reference TRBV28 and TRBJ2-5 for the parts outside the CDR3, the full variable domain is DVKVTQSSRYLVKRTGEKVFLECVQDMDHENMFWYRQDPGLGLRLIYFSYDVKMKEKGDIPEGYSVSREKKERFSLILESASTNQTSMYLCASSLTGGIQETQYFGPGTRLLVL.

The chain links TRBV28 to TRBJ1-3, with 9 bases fitting TRBD1. Trimming cost V 2 bases and J 7 bases; bases outside gene matches: 9. The germline CDR1 and CDR2 sequences are MDHEN and SYDVKM. The CDR3 runs to 16 residues. CDR3 residues: CASSLDYGTGNNTIYF. As DNA, the CDR3 is TGTGCCAGCAGTTTAGACTACGGGACAGGGAACAACACCATATATTTT.

The V call is TRBV5-6, the J call TRBJ1-2; D is possibly TRBD1 (6 bases). Trimming removed 2 bases from V and 7 bases from J, with 12 bases in between. CDR3 length: 13 amino acids. Germline-derived CDR1 and CDR2 are SGHDT and YYEEEE. This CDR3 is CASSFSGVSGYTF. The CDR3 DNA reads TGTGCCAGCAGCTTTTCAGGGGTCAGTGGCTACACCTTC.

V gene TRBV2 combines with J gene TRBJ1-3; 7 nucleotides agree with TRBD1. The trim removed 6 bases at V and 0 bases at J, leaving 5 bases unmatched. The length of the CDR3 is 15 residues. Germline CDR1 and CDR2: SNHLY and FYNNEI. The CDR3 here is CASRRTGTSGNTIYF. CDR3 bases: TGTGCCAGCAGGAGGACAGGCACCTCTGGAAACACCATATATTTT. Combining the CDR3 with reference TRBV2 and TRBJ1-3 gives the whole variable domain EPEVTQTPSHQVTQMGQEVILRCVPISNHLYFYWYRQILGQKVEFLVSFYNNEISEKSEIFDDQFSVERPDGSNFTLKIRSTKLEDSAMYFCASRRTGTSGNTIYFGEGSWLTVV.

The chain carries TRBV24-1 and TRBJ2-5; D uncertain. The CDR3 length is 13 residues. Germline V gene sequence: CDR1 KGHDR, CDR2 SFDVKD. Trimming stripped 3 bases from V and 5 bases from J, with 9 bases between. The CDR3 coding sequence is TGTGCCACCAGTGATAGTTCCGGGGAGACCCAGTACTTC. As protein: CATSDSSGETQYF.

This clone came up once. The V gene is TRBV24-1, the J gene TRBJ2-5; D ambiguous. V lost 3 bases and J lost 4, with 11 bases in between. Germline V gene lookup returns CDR1 KGHDR and CDR2 SFDVKD. The CDR3 loop spans 14 amino acids. CDR3 bases: TGTGCCACCAGTGATCCCGGGTCTTTAGAGACCCAGTACTTC. Its protein is CATSDPGSLETQYF.

The V gene is TRBV2, the J gene TRBJ2-7; D gene unclear. V was shortened by 5 bases and J by 0 bases, with 8 bases between the two germline ends. The germline V gene encodes CDR1 SNHLY and CDR2 FYNNEI. The CDR3 has 13 amino acids. CDR3 protein: CASSLMSSYEQYF. Written as DNA, the CDR3 is TGTGCCAGCAGTTTGATGAGCTCCTACGAGCAGTACTTC.

The V gene is TRBV5-1, the J gene TRBJ1-4; D is unresolved. Germline loops: CDR1 SGHRS, CDR2 YFSETQ. The CDR3 length is 12 residues. The CDR3 DNA sequence: TGCTGCATCTTGGCGAGGTTCGAAAAACTGTTTTTT. It encodes CCILARFEKLFF.

This clone was observed once. V and J are TRBV10-1 and TRBJ2-5; TRBD1 matches 7 bases. Germline V gene lookup returns CDR1 WNHNN and CDR2 SYGVQD (reference sequence). The CDR3 runs to 14 residues. Trimming cost V 3 bases and J 2 bases; bases outside gene matches: 3. For the CDR3, the DNA is TGCGCCAGCAGTGAAGGGGGCCAACAAGAGACCCAGTACTTC. Translation gives CASSEGGQQETQYF.

The chain couples TRBV2 to TRBJ1-3, with D perhaps matching TRBD1 (6 bases). There are 15 residues in the CDR3. V lost 4 bases and J lost 0, with 10 bases in between. Germline V CDR1 and CDR2: SNHLY, FYNNEI. CDR3 sequence (DNA): TGTGCCAGCAGTGGAGGGGGACGCTCTGGAAACACCATATATTTT. Amino acid sequence: CASSGGGRSGNTIYF.

V is TRBV5-1 and J is TRBJ1-1; possibly TRBD1 for D (5 bases). Trimming removed 7 bases at V and 2 bases at J, with 12 bases between. The CDR3 is made up of 13 amino acids. The germline gives CDR1 SGHRS, CDR2 YFSETQ. CDR3 bases: TGCGCCAGCGGCTACAGGTTTAACACTGAAGCTTTCTTT. Translating gives CASGYRFNTEAFF.

The chain uses TRBV6-6 and TRBJ1-1, with 8 nucleotides matching TRBD1. The CDR3 extends over 13 amino acids. Germline CDR1 reads MNHNY; CDR2 reads SVGAGI (reference sequence). The ends lost 5 bases at V and 4 bases at J; junction bases unmatched: 3. CDR3 loop: CASSTQGGTEAFF. The CDR3 bases are TGTGCCAGCAGTACACAGGGGGGCACTGAAGCTTTCTTT.

This sequence joins TRBV5-1 and TRBJ2-1, with 14 bases aligning to TRBD2. The junction had 9 bases not matched to a gene; V was cut back by 4 bases and J by 0 bases. The CDR3 is 19 residues long. From germline, CDR1 is SGHRS and CDR2 YFSETQ. CDR3: CASSPRTSGGPGSYNEQFF. In DNA, the CDR3 is TGCGCCAGCAGCCCGAGGACTAGCGGGGGGCCCGGCTCCTACAATGAGCAGTTCTTC.

The gene calls are TRBV2 and TRBJ2-7; possibly TRBD1 for D (5 bases). The CDR3 has 14 amino acids. In germline, CDR1 is SNHLY, CDR2 FYNNEI. Trimming shortened V by 6 bases and J by 0 bases, and 12 bases separated the two germline ends. The CDR3 region has the DNA TGTGCCAGCAGCATTGACAGTAGCTCCTACGAGCAGTACTTC. The encoded protein is CASSIDSSSYEQYF.

The genes are TRBV7-9 and TRBJ1-1; D call uncertain. This CDR3 has 12 amino acids. CDR1 SEHNR and CDR2 FQNEAQ come from the germline V gene (reference sequence). V lost 7 bases to trimming and J lost 11 bases, with 17 bases between them. The CDR3 sequence is CASTPVLPGAFF. As DNA, the CDR3 is TGTGCCAGCACCCCTGTTCTGCCGGGGGCTTTCTTT.

The chain links TRBV6-1 to TRBJ1-5; D is possibly TRBD1 (5 bases). Germline CDR1 MNHNS, CDR2 SASEGT. The V and J ends lost 4 bases and 6 bases respectively, with 13 bases between them. The CDR3 covers 14 residues. The CDR3 loop reads CASSVQGSGQPQHF. CDR3 DNA: TGTGCCAGCAGTGTGCAGGGCTCTGGTCAGCCCCAGCATTTT.

Worth noting for this clone: The junction departs from germline at one end; a sequencing error may be responsible. The genes are TRBV29-1 and TRBJ1-1; TRBD1 might be the D (5 bases). Germline CDR1 reads SQVTM; CDR2 reads ANQGSEA. The CDR3 is made up of 13 amino acids. CDR3 amino acids: CSVEDSKNTEAFF. The CDR3 nucleotides are TGCAGCGTGGAAGACAGTAAGAACACTGAAGCTTTCTTT.

The chain couples TRBV7-9 to TRBJ1-2; D is undetermined. The CDR3 contains 14 residues. The germline V gene encodes CDR1 SEHNR and CDR2 FQNEAQ (reference sequence). V was cut by 5 bases and J by 5 bases, with 15 bases left in between. CDR3 loop: CASSESGRVYGYTF. As DNA, the CDR3 is TGTGCCAGCAGCGAATCCGGGAGGGTATATGGCTACACCTTC.

The chain recombines TRBV5-1 with TRBJ2-2; the match to TRBD1 covers 9 bases. The CDR3 contains 16 residues. The V segment lost 4 bases and the J segment 4 bases; nucleotides outside the gene matches: 8. The germline V gene has CDR1 SGHRS and CDR2 YFSETQ. The CDR3, as DNA: TGCGCCAGCAGCACGGGACAGGGAATGTTCACCGGGGAGCTGTTTTTT. Translation: CASSTGQGMFTGELFF.

The V call is TRBV18, the J call TRBJ2-3; TRBD1 matches 10 bases. The CDR3 length is 16 residues. Looked up from germline, CDR1 is KGHSH and CDR2 is LQKENI. J was trimmed by 3 bases and V by 6 bases; bases with no gene match: 9. The CDR3 sequence: CASSLRPGQGTDTQYF. The DNA for the CDR3 is TGTGCCAGCTCTCTACGACCGGGACAGGGGACAGATACGCAGTATTTT.

This chain joins TRBV11-3 and TRBJ1-1; D might be TRBD1 (5 bases). The ends were cut back, 1 base at V and 5 bases at J, with 8 bases in the middle. There are 13 residues in the CDR3. Germline V gene data show CDR1 as SGHNT and CDR2 as YENEEA. CDR3 residues: CASSLAGETEAFF. CDR3 coding DNA: TGTGCCAGCAGCTTAGCGGGGGAGACTGAAGCTTTCTTT.

The chain joins TRBV5-1 to TRBJ1-1; TRBD1 agrees at 10 bases. Germline CDR1 reads SGHRS; CDR2 reads YFSETQ. The length of the CDR3 is 16 residues. Trimming removed 0 bases from V and 2 bases from J; junction bases left unmatched: 4. The CDR3, as DNA: TGCGCCAGCAGCTTGGGACAGGGGGCAATAAACACTGAAGCTTTCTTT. Protein sequence: CASSLGQGAINTEAFF.

The chain combines TRBV7-9 with TRBJ2-2; D is perhaps TRBD1 (6 bases). The germline V gene has CDR1 SEHNR and CDR2 FQNEAQ (reference sequence). The ends were cut back, 5 bases at V and 2 bases at J, with 12 bases in the middle. This CDR3 is built from 15 residues. CDR3 sequence: CASSPGQLNTGELFF. In nucleotides, the CDR3 is TGTGCCAGCAGCCCTGGACAGTTAAACACCGGGGAGCTGTTTTTT.

This clone was recorded a few times. J is TRBJ1-5 and V is TRBV11-2, with D possibly TRBD1 on 5 matching bases. The CDR3 sequence is 15 residues long. Trimming removed 0 bases at V and 6 bases at J, with 12 bases between. CDR1 and CDR2 from the germline V gene are SGHAT and FQNNGV. This chain's CDR3 is CASSLDLGGLQPQHF. The CDR3 DNA sequence: TGTGCCAGCAGCTTAGATCTGGGGGGACTTCAGCCCCAGCATTTT.

The CDR3 region is CASSEALKGGRRAEQFF. Written as DNA, the CDR3 is TGTGCCAGCAGTGAAGCGCTAAAGGGGGGGCGTCGGGCTGAGCAGTTCTTC. V is TRBV2 and J is TRBJ2-1; possible D gene TRBD2, 7 bases. The length of the CDR3 is 17 residues. V shed 0 bases and J shed 9 bases, with 21 bases lying between them. Germline CDR1 SNHLY, CDR2 FYNNEI.

The rearrangement joins TRBV7-9 to TRBJ1-5; 9 nucleotides line up with TRBD1. The CDR3 sequence is 15 residues long. V gave up 5 bases and J gave up 3 bases; unmatched junction bases: 5. Germline loops: CDR1 SEHNR, CDR2 FQNEAQ (reference sequence). CDR3: CASSTGTGSNQPQHF. In nucleotides, the CDR3 is TGTGCCAGCAGCACCGGGACAGGGTCCAATCAGCCCCAGCATTTT.

The V gene is TRBV7-9, the J gene TRBJ1-5; no clear D gene. The germline gives CDR1 SEHNR, CDR2 FQNEAQ (reference sequence). V lost 5 bases and J 0 bases, leaving 14 bases between the germline ends. This CDR3 is built from 16 residues. CDR3 DNA sequence: TGTGCCAGCAGCCGGGGTGGTTCTTATAGCAATCAGCCCCAGCATTTT. This sequence encodes CASSRGGSYSNQPQHF. Together with reference TRBV7-9 and TRBJ1-5, the CDR3 gives the full variable domain: DTGVSQNPRHKITKRGQNVTFRCDPISEHNRLYWYRQTLGQGPEFLTYFQNEAQLEKSRLLSDRFSAERPKGSFSTLEIQRTEQGDSAMYLCASSRGGSYSNQPQHFGDGTRLSIL.

The chain combines TRBV30 with TRBJ1-6; 9 nucleotides agree with TRBD1. V was pared by 4 bases and J by 4 bases, with 11 bases of the junction left unmatched. In germline, CDR1 is GTSNPN, CDR2 SVGIG (reference sequence). The CDR3 loop spans 17 amino acids. The CDR3 DNA sequence: TGTGCCTGGATGAGGCTGGACAGGGGCAGTTATAATTCACCCCTCCACTTT. This encodes CAWMRLDRGSYNSPLHF.